These 15 T cell receptor beta chains were sequenced from one sample in a study of cytomegalovirus exposure and HLA in healthy donors. 60 Vbeta and 13 Jbeta primers were used in PCR. TCRdb's copy holds only in-frame clones and misses some; the assay was immunoSEQ multiplex PCR. The table records about 140,000 clones, roughly 78% of them present only once. The specimen was PBMCs. These TCRs come from a man aged 25 to 40 in good health and CMV-seronegative.

This chain links TRBV7-2 with TRBJ1-4, with D possibly TRBD1 on 6 matching bases. V lost 3 bases and J lost 8, with 13 bases in between. The germline V gene encodes CDR1 SGHTA and CDR2 FQGNSA. The CDR3 consists of 14 residues. The DNA for the CDR3 is TGTGCCAGCAGCTTCGGGACATTTGACGAAAAACTGTTTTTT. Protein: CASSFGTFDEKLFF.

Only a few counts were recorded for this clone. The chain uses TRBV11-2 and TRBJ2-2; 7 positions agree with TRBD2. Germline CDR1 reads SGHAT; CDR2 reads FQNNGV. Trimming at V came to 2 bases and at J to 6 bases, leaving 9 bases not matched to a gene. This CDR3 region has 16 residues. CDR3 DNA: TGTGCCAGCAGCTTATACCCGGGGGGAGGCCCCGGGGAGCTGTTTTTT. It translates to CASSLYPGGGPGELFF.

The chain carries TRBV19 and TRBJ1-3, with D perhaps TRBD1 (6 bases). CDR3 size: 15 residues. Germline V CDR1 and CDR2: LNHDA, SQIVND (reference sequence). The V gene lost 1 base and the J gene lost 2 bases, with 9 bases spanning the gap. The CDR3 DNA is TGTGCCAGTAGTATAGTGCGACAGGCTGGAAACACCATATATTTT. It yields the protein CASSIVRQAGNTIYF.

This rearrangement joins TRBV28 to TRBJ1-3; tentative D call: TRBD1 (5 bases). The germline CDR1 and CDR2 sequences are MDHEN and SYDVKM. The V end lost 2 bases, the J end lost 4 bases, and 12 bases lay between the germline ends. There are 15 residues in the CDR3. This CDR3 reads CASSLHLGGGNTIYF. The CDR3 DNA sequence: TGTGCCAGCAGTTTACACCTGGGGGGGGGAAACACCATATATTTT.

In this sample, this clone turned up a few times. The CDR3 DNA follows: TGTGCCAGCAGGGCGGCCCCGCGACGTAATCAGCCCCAGCATTTT. Its protein is CASRAAPRRNQPQHF. The gene calls are TRBV27 and TRBJ1-5, with D uncertain. The CDR3 spans 15 residues. Germline CDR1 is MNHEY and CDR2 is SMNVEV (reference sequence). Trimming shortened V by 6 bases and J by 4 bases, and 16 bases separated the two germline ends.

The chain is built from TRBV4-1 and TRBJ2-7; TRBD2 matches at 9 bases. This CDR3 comprises 16 residues. CDR1 MGHRA and CDR2 YSYEKL come from the germline V gene. The V gene end was trimmed by 1 base and the J gene end by 5 bases; junction bases not matched to a gene: 9. The CDR3 coding sequence is TGCGCCAGCAGCCAAGTGCAGTCTAGCGGGATGAACGAGCAGTACTTC. Its protein is CASSQVQSSGMNEQYF.

The J gene is TRBJ1-1, the V gene TRBV6-5, with TRBD1 matching over 8 bases. Germline CDR1 and CDR2: MNHEY and SVGAGI. CDR3 length: 14 residues. The V segment lost 5 bases and the J segment 3 bases; nucleotides outside the gene matches: 5. The CDR3 spells CASSRTGGYTEAFF. As DNA, the CDR3 is TGTGCCAGCAGTCGAACAGGGGGTTACACTGAAGCTTTCTTT.

The chain has TRBV18 and TRBJ1-2; possibly TRBD1 for D (5 bases). Germline V gives CDR1 KGHSH, CDR2 LQKENI. Trimming stripped 3 bases from V and 12 bases from J, with 17 bases between. This CDR3 comprises 13 residues. The CDR3: CASSPTPDNHNTF. The DNA of the CDR3 is TGTGCCAGCTCACCCACCCCGGACAATCACAACACCTTC.

V is TRBV4-2 and J is TRBJ2-7; 12 bases fit TRBD1. This CDR3 has 14 amino acids. After removal of 1 base from V and 12 bases from J, the junction contained 7 bases not matched to a gene. Per germline, CDR1 LGHNA and CDR2 YNFKEQ. CDR3 coding DNA: TGTGCCAGCAGCCAAGGGGGACAGGGGGCGCTTCGGTACTTC. Protein product: CASSQGGQGALRYF.

The chain combines TRBV7-2 with TRBJ1-2; the D is unclear. The V end was cut by 2 bases, the J end by 3 bases, with 16 bases between. CDR1 SGHTA and CDR2 FQGNSA come from the germline V gene. The length of the CDR3 is 16 residues. Here the CDR3 reads CASSLSRLPSYYGYTF. The CDR3 nucleotides are TGTGCCAGCAGCTTAAGTCGACTCCCGTCGTACTATGGCTACACCTTC.

The chain is built from TRBV19 and TRBJ1-1, with TRBD1 matching over 9 bases. Germline values: CDR1 LNHDA, CDR2 SQIVND (reference sequence). CDR3 length: 17 amino acids. The ends lost 5 bases at V and 2 bases at J; junction bases unmatched: 12. CDR3 coding DNA: TGTGCCAGTAGTCTCAGGACAGGGGAAGTAGCAAACACTGAAGCTTTCTTT. It encodes CASSLRTGEVANTEAFF.

The chain joins TRBV18 to TRBJ2-7, with TRBD2 identical over 7 bases. V lost 0 bases and J lost 2; bases outside the gene matches: 4. CDR1 KGHSH and CDR2 LQKENI come from the germline V gene. This CDR3 comprises 15 residues. The CDR3 protein is CASSPPAGAPYEQYF. CDR3 DNA: TGTGCCAGCTCACCACCGGCGGGAGCCCCCTACGAGCAGTACTTC.

V is TRBV29-1 and J is TRBJ2-5; TRBD1 is a possible D gene (6 bases). With the DNA end fitting TRBJ2-7 better, the J assignment may be wrong. Germline values: CDR1 SQVTM, CDR2 ANQGSEA. The CDR3 sequence is 12 residues long. The CDR3 region is CSVEVQGNEQYF. The DNA for the CDR3 is TGCAGCGTTGAAGTCCAGGGGAACGAGCAGTACTTC.

The chain combines TRBV19 with TRBJ2-2, with TRBD2 matching over 10 bases. Trimming removed 8 bases from V and 3 bases from J; junction bases left unmatched: 6. The germline V gene encodes CDR1 LNHDA and CDR2 SQIVND (reference sequence). CDR3 length: 15 amino acids. In DNA form, the CDR3 reads TGTGCCAGTCATAGCGGGAGGTACGACACCGGGGAGCTGTTTTTT. Translated, it gives CASHSGRYDTGELFF. Filled out from reference TRBV19 and TRBJ2-2, the complete variable domain reads DGGITQSPKYLFRKEGQNVTLSCEQNLNHDAMYWYRQDPGQGLRLIYYSQIVNDFQKGDIAEGYSVSREKKESFPLTVTSAQKNPTAFYLCASHSGRYDTGELFFGEGSRLTVL.

This clone was observed a few times. The chain carries TRBV7-2 and TRBJ1-1, with D tentatively TRBD1 (5 bases). The V and J ends lost 5 bases and 6 bases respectively, with 19 bases between them. From germline, CDR1 is SGHTA and CDR2 FQGNSA. The CDR3 covers 15 residues. CDR3 residues: CASSPMSGGGAEAFF. Here the CDR3 DNA reads TGTGCCAGCAGCCCGATGTCCGGGGGAGGGGCTGAAGCTTTCTTT.